This T cell receptor (beta chain) was sequenced during a study of shared clonotypes between healthy human individuals. Findings of the study overall: Few donors limited the genetic and exposure-history diversity represented.

TCRdb keeps only in-frame clones here, not all; method: immunoSEQ multiplex PCR. The sample lists 2 million to 2.5 million clones, about 90% occurring once. For this clone: Antigen: not known.

V lost 5 bases and J lost 2; bases outside the gene matches: 11. The germline V gene has CDR1 SGHAT and CDR2 FQNNGV. The CDR3 contains 17 residues. J is TRBJ2-1 and V is TRBV11-2; the match to TRBD2 covers 8 bases. Material: naive CD4+ T cells from PBMCs. Subset indicated: CD45RA+ positively selected. This clonotype was obtained from a man between 18 and 29 years old in good health. Some clones in this sample may be carry-over from other donors' samples. The CDR3 spells CASSISLAAFPYNEQFF. For the CDR3, the DNA is TGTGCCAGCAGCATCTCACTAGCGGCGTTCCCCTACAATGAGCAGTTCTTC.